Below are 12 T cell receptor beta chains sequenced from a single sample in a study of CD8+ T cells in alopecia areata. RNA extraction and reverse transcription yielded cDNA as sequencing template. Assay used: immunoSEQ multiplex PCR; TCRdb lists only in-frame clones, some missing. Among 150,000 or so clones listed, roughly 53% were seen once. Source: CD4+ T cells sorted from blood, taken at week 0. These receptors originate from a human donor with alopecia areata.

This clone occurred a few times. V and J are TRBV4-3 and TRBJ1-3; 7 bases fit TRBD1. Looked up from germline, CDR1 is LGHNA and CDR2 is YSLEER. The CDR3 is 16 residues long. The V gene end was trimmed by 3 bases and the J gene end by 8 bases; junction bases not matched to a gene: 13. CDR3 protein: CASSQDTQTGRDTIYF. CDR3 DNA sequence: TGCGCCAGCAGCCAGGATACACAGACAGGGCGGGACACCATATATTTT.

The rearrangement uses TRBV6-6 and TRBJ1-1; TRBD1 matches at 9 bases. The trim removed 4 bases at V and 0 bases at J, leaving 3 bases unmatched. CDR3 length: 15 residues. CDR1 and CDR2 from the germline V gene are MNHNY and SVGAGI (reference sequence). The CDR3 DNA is TGTGCCAGCAGTTTCGGGACAGGGATGAACACTGAAGCTTTCTTT. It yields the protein CASSFGTGMNTEAFF.

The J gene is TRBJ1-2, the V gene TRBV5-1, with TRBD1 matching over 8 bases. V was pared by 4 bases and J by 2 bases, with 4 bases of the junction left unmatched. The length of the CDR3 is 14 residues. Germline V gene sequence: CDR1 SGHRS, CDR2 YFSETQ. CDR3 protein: CASSDGQGNYGYTF. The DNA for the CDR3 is TGCGCCAGCAGCGACGGACAGGGCAACTATGGCTACACCTTC.

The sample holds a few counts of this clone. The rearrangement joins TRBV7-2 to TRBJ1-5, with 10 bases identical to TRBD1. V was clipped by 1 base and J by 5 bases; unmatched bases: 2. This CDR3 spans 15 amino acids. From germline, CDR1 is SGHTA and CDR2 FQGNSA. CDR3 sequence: CASSLVGTGDQPQHF. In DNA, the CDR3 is TGTGCCAGCAGCTTAGTCGGGACAGGGGATCAGCCCCAGCATTTT.

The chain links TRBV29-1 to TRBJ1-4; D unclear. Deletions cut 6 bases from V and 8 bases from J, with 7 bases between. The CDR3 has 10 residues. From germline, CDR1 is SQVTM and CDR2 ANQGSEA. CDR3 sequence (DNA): TGCAGCGTCCTCCGGGAAAAACTGTTTTTT. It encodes CSVLREKLFF.

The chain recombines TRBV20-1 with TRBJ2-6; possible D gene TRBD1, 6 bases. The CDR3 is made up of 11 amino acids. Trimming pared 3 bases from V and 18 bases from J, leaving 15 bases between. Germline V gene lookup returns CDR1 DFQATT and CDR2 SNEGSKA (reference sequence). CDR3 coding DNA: TGCAGTGCTAGCAAAGTAAGGGGGACGACTTTC. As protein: CSASKVRGTTF.

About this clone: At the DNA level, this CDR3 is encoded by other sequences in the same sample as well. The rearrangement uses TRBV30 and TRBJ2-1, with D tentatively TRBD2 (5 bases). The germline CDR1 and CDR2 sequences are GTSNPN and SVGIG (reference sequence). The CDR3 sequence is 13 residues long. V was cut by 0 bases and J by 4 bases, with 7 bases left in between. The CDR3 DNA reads TGTGCCTGGAGTGTTGGAGGTTACAATGAGCAGTTCTTC. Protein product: CAWSVGGYNEQFF.

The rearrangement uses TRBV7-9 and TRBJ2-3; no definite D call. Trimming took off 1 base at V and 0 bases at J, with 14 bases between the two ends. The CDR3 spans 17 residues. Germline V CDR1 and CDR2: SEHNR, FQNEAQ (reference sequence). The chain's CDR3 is CASSLVVADPSTDTQYF. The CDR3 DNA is TGTGCCAGCAGCTTAGTAGTTGCAGACCCTAGCACAGATACGCAGTATTTT.

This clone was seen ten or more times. The CDR3 loop is CSVAPVWSTDTQYF. CDR3 DNA: TGCAGCGTTGCCCCGGTCTGGAGCACAGATACGCAGTATTTT. This sequence joins TRBV29-1 and TRBJ2-3, with D unresolved. Trimming cost V 4 bases and J 0 bases, with 11 bases left between them. Germline loops: CDR1 SQVTM, CDR2 ANQGSEA. The CDR3 extends over 14 amino acids.

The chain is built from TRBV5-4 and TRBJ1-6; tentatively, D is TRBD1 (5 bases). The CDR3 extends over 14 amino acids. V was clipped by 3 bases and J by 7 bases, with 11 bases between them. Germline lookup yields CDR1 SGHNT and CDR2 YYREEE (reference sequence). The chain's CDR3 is CASSSGTTNSPLHF. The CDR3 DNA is TGTGCCAGCAGCTCCGGGACGACCAATTCACCCCTCCACTTT.

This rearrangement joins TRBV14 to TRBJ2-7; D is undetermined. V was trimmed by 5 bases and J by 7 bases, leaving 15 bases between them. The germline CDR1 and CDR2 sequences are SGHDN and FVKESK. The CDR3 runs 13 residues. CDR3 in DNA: TGTGCCAGCAGCACCCGGTGGGCCCCGGAGCAGTACTTC. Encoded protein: CASSTRWAPEQYF.

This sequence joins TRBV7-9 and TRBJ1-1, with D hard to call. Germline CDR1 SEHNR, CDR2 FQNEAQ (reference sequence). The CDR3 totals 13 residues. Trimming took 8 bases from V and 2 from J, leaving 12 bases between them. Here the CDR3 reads CASDGLINTEAFF. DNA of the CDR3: TGTGCCAGCGATGGCCTGATAAACACTGAAGCTTTCTTT.